The rows below give T cell receptor beta chains drawn from one sample of a study of blood T cell repertoires in COVID-19. The data were produced by immunoSEQ multiplex PCR, yet TCRdb's version contains in-frame clones alone and is incomplete. The data show 160,000 or so clones, with 80% to 90% seen just once and 1.6% held by the top ten. Sequencing input: peripheral blood. These receptors were collected from a woman in her forties or fifties with acute or convalescent COVID-19. The CDR3 runs from the conserved cysteine through the conserved F or W. A D gene is named only where the DNA matches it firmly. Where a row states a size, it is once, few, many or the class of an expanded clone; other rows omit it.

>.|TRBD2|TRBV4-3|TRBJ2-5
CASSQDLGGGVQETQYF
TGCGCCAGCAGCCAAGATCTTGGCGGGGGGGTTCAAGAGACCCAGTACTTC
>.|TRBD1|TRBV19|TRBJ1-4
CASKGQGNEKLFF
TGTGCCAGTAAAGGACAGGGTAATGAAAAACTGTTTTTT
>.|TRBD2|TRBV19|TRBJ2-1
CASSIGAGEVEQFF
TGTGCCAGTAGTATCGGAGCGGGAGAGGTTGAGCAGTTCTTC
>.|TRBD1|TRBV19|TRBJ1-1
CASSIGQGLIGNTEAFF
TGTGCCAGTAGTATAGGACAGGGCCTTATCGGAAACACTGAAGCTTTCTTT
>.|.|TRBV19|TRBJ2-1
CASSIGEYNEQFF
TGTGCCAGTAGTATAGGAGAATACAATGAGCAGTTCTTC
>.|.|TRBV5-1|TRBJ2-3
CASSLERVYATDTQYF
TGCGCCAGCAGCTTGGAGCGGGTATATGCCACAGATACGCAGTATTTT
>.|.|TRBV7-2|TRBJ1-1
CASSLGIGLNTEAFF
TGTGCCAGCAGCTTGGGCATAGGCCTGAACACTGAAGCTTTCTTT
>once|TRBD1|TRBV7-2|TRBJ1-3
CASSSHTGGAGNTIYF
TGTGCCAGCAGCAGTCACACAGGGGGCGCCGGAAACACCATATATTTT
>once|.|TRBV7-2|TRBJ1-6
CASSPPPRGRSPLHF
TGTGCCAGCAGCCCACCACCCAGGGGTCGTTCACCCCTCCACTTT
>.|.|TRBV3-1/TRBV3-2|TRBJ1-5
CASSQGGAGQPQHF
TGTGCCAGCAGCCAGGGGGGGGCAGGTCAGCCCCAGCATTTT
>.|.|TRBV19|TRBJ1-2
CASSIASTGRHGYTF
TGTGCCAGTAGTATCGCCTCCACAGGGCGTCATGGCTACACCTTC
>once|TRBD1|TRBV23-1|TRBJ2-7
CASRTGGLEQYF
TGCGCCAGCAGGACAGGGGGCCTTGAGCAGTACTTC
>.|.|TRBV7-2|TRBJ1-2
CASSRQGLYGYTF
TGTGCCAGCAGTAGGCAGGGGCTGTACGGCTACACCTTC
>.|.|TRBV27|TRBJ2-3
CASSLQGGDTQYF
TGTGCCAGCAGTTTACAGGGGGGAGATACGCAGTATTTT
>few|.|TRBV7-2|TRBJ1-2
CASSFYRDDGYTF
TGTGCCAGCAGCTTCTACAGGGATGATGGCTACACCTTC
>.|TRBD1|TRBV9|TRBJ1-2
CASSEGQDYGYTF
TGTGCCAGCAGTGAGGGACAGGATTATGGCTACACCTTC
>.|.|TRBV10-1|TRBJ1-2
CASNEGDGYTF
TGCGCCAGCAATGAGGGAGATGGCTACACCTTC
>.|TRBD1|TRBV10-3|TRBJ1-5
CAISGTVDQPQHF
TGTGCCATCAGCGGGACAGTCGATCAGCCCCAGCATTTT
>.|TRBD1|TRBV6-5|TRBJ1-6
CASSQRTGPNSPLHF
TGTGCTAGCAGCCAAAGGACAGGCCCTAATTCACCCCTCCACTTT
>.|TRBD2|TRBV3-1/TRBV3-2|TRBJ2-5
CASSQSTGGVETQYF
TGTGCCAGCAGCCAAAGTACGGGGGGAGTAGAGACCCAGTACTTC
>.|TRBD1|TRBV11-2|TRBJ2-2
CASNRQGTISGELFF
TGTGCCAGCAACCGACAGGGGACGATTTCCGGGGAGCTGTTTTTT
>few|TRBD2|TRBV7-8|TRBJ2-7
CASSPSGGRPSFYEQYF
TGTGCCAGCAGCCCTAGCGGGGGCCGACCCTCCTTCTACGAGCAGTACTTC
>.|TRBD1|TRBV19|TRBJ1-5
CASSISSGGGNQPQHF
TGTGCCAGTAGTATATCGTCAGGGGGCGGCAATCAGCCCCAGCATTTT
>.|.|TRBV6-5|TRBJ2-7
CASSYGGTDFTYEQYF
TGTGCCAGCAGTTACGGCGGGACAGACTTTACCTACGAGCAGTACTTC
>.|.|TRBV19|TRBJ2-6
CASNQGTWNSGANVLTF
TGTGCCAGTAATCAGGGAACTTGGAACTCTGGGGCCAACGTCCTGACTTTC
>.|.|TRBV3-1/TRBV3-2|TRBJ2-3
CASSQRQGSDTQYF
TGTGCCAGCAGCCAGCGCCAGGGGTCAGATACGCAGTATTTT
>few|.|TRBV5-1|TRBJ1-1
CASSLKGVTEAFF
TGCGCCAGCAGCTTGAAGGGGGTTACTGAAGCTTTCTTT
>.|.|TRBV19|TRBJ2-1
CASSLEPGNEQFF
TGTGCCAGTAGTCTTGAACCAGGAAATGAGCAGTTCTTC
>.|.|TRBV6-5|TRBJ1-2
CASSPQEGGYTF
TGTGCCAGCAGCCCCCAGGAAGGTGGCTACACCTTC
>.|.|TRBV14|TRBJ2-3
CASSQVIGSVPDTQYF
TGTGCCAGCAGCCAAGTCATAGGGAGTGTTCCAGATACGCAGTATTTT
>.|TRBD1|TRBV18|TRBJ1-5
CASSLVVGTGGRQPQHF
TGTGCCAGCTCACTCGTCGTGGGGACAGGGGGACGCCAGCCCCAGCATTTT
>.|.|TRBV6-5|TRBJ1-2
CASRPLRQNYGYTF
TGTGCCAGCAGGCCTTTACGACAGAACTATGGCTACACCTTC
>.|TRBD2|TRBV5-1|TRBJ2-1
CASTLLAGGPDEQFF
TGCGCCAGCACTTTGCTAGCGGGAGGGCCAGATGAGCAGTTCTTC
>.|.|TRBV7-2|TRBJ1-1
CASSSHSVNTEAFF
TGTGCCAGCAGCTCGCATAGCGTGAACACTGAAGCTTTCTTT
>.|TRBD2|TRBV3-1/TRBV3-2|TRBJ2-7
CASSQDTSGANEQYF
TGTGCCAGCAGCCAGGATACTAGCGGGGCCAACGAGCAGTACTTC
>.|.|TRBV6-5|TRBJ1-5
CASRRQRNSNQPQHF
TGTGCCAGCAGACGACAGCGAAATAGCAATCAGCCCCAGCATTTT
>.|.|TRBV7-9|TRBJ1-6
CASKRTDGYSPLHF
TGTGCCAGCAAAAGGACAGACGGGTATTCGCCCCTCCACTTT